This T cell receptor beta chain was recovered during a study of breast tumors, draining lymph nodes, adjacent tissues. Points on this clonotype: Its target is unknown.

The CDR3 has 13 amino acids. Germline V CDR1 and CDR2: SGHKS, YYEKEE (reference sequence). V was pared by 0 bases and J by 10 bases, with 6 bases of the junction left unmatched. Notes on the study in general: Luminal-like breast cancer showed significantly greater tumor-nontumor repertoire similarity than basal-like breast cancer did.

TCRdb reprocessed the multiplex PCR reads via MiXCR and lists one record per CDR3 protein. The sample gives about 140,000 distinct CDR3 sequences, approximately 30% of which show up once; around 2.3% is in the top ten. Axillary draining lymph nodes of breast cancer patients supplied the node samples. The sequence was obtained from a female donor with breast cancer. Some clones in this sample may be carry-over from other donors' samples. Sequenced: axillary lymph node tissue. The gene calls are TRBV5-5 and TRBJ1-1; 7 nucleotides match TRBD1. CDR3 sequence: CASSLAKGARAFF. The CDR3 DNA follows: TGTGCCAGCAGCTTGGCCAAGGGGGCGAGAGCTTTCTTT.